This passage covers 9 T cell receptor beta chains from one sample sequenced in a study of blood T cell repertoires in COVID-19. The method was immunoSEQ multiplex PCR; TCRdb's version includes in-frame clones alone and lacks a portion of them. The data contain approximately 250,000 clones, about 91% of them seen just once; the ten biggest clones take up 1% to 1.5%. The sample comprised PBMCs or T cells enriched from blood (not recorded which). These receptors came from a woman aged 40 to 50 with acute COVID-19.

The CDR3 loop is CASSEAGSEQFNQPQHF. CDR3 bases: TGTGCCAGCAGTGAAGCTGGTTCGGAACAGTTTAATCAGCCCCAGCATTTT. V is TRBV2 and J is TRBJ1-5; no firm D call. Germline loops: CDR1 SNHLY, CDR2 FYNNEI. The V gene lost 0 bases and the J gene lost 4 bases, with 16 bases spanning the gap. The CDR3 sequence is 17 residues long.

The chain has TRBV11-2 and TRBJ2-7; 7 bases are shared with TRBD1. CDR1 is SGHAT and CDR2 is FQNNGV in the germline V gene. This CDR3 spans 16 amino acids. The J segment lost 0 bases and the V segment lost 5 bases, leaving 10 bases of the junction unmatched. CDR3 DNA: TGTGCCAGCAGCCCCCTCGACAGGGCGAGCTCCTACGAGCAGTACTTC. Encoded protein: CASSPLDRASSYEQYF.

The chain recombines TRBV4-3 with TRBJ2-5, with 9 bases identical to TRBD1. The CDR3 loop spans 15 amino acids. Germline CDR1 reads LGHNA; CDR2 reads YSLEER. J gave up 5 bases and V 4 bases, and 8 bases lay outside the gene matches. The CDR3 here is CASSPQDRGNETQYF. In nucleotides, the CDR3 is TGCGCCAGCAGCCCGCAGGACAGGGGTAATGAGACCCAGTACTTC.

V usage is TRBV9 and J usage is TRBJ2-1; D is uncertain. The CDR3 is 12 residues long. Trimming took 4 bases from V and 5 from J, leaving 7 bases between them. Germline V gives CDR1 SGDLS, CDR2 YYNGEE. This CDR3 is CASSLPHNEQFF. CDR3 DNA: TGTGCCAGCAGCCTCCCCCACAATGAGCAGTTCTTC.

The chain links TRBV6-2 or TRBV6-3 to TRBJ1-2, with D perhaps matching TRBD1 (6 bases). CDR1 and CDR2 (germline): MNHEY, SVGEGT. V lost 1 base, J lost 6 bases, and 12 bases lay in between. CDR3 length: 14 residues. The DNA for the CDR3 is TGTGCCAGCAGTTACTTCACGGCAGGGGATGGCTACACCTTC. Its protein product is CASSYFTAGDGYTF.

The J gene is TRBJ2-3, the V gene TRBV10-2; perhaps TRBD2 as D (5 bases). This CDR3 has 14 residues. V was trimmed by 9 bases and J by 4 bases, leaving 17 bases between them. Germline lookup yields CDR1 WSHSY and CDR2 SAAADI. CDR3 residues: CASLGWTAADTQYF. CDR3 nucleotides: TGCGCCAGTCTGGGGTGGACTGCCGCAGATACGCAGTATTTT.

The chain employs TRBV16 and TRBJ1-5; 8 nucleotides line up with TRBD1. There are 14 residues in the CDR3. The junction had 6 bases not matched to a gene; V was cut back by 6 bases and J by 5 bases. Germline CDR1 and CDR2: KGHSY and FQNENV. The CDR3 reads CASSDQTGDQPQHF. The CDR3 nucleotides read TGTGCCAGCAGTGACCAGACAGGGGATCAGCCCCAGCATTTT.

The rearrangement joins TRBV20-1 to TRBJ2-7; tentative D call: TRBD2 (5 bases). CDR1 is DFQATT, CDR2 SNEGSKA, per germline (reference sequence). Trimming left V 3 bases short and J 2 bases short, with 8 bases between. The CDR3 runs 12 residues. The CDR3 nucleotides are TGCAGTGCTAGTTACGGGGCCTACGAGCAGTACTTC. Translating it yields CSASYGAYEQYF.

The V gene is TRBV6-5, the J gene TRBJ1-2; weak D call: TRBD1 (6 bases). Trimming pared 2 bases from V and 1 base from J, leaving 14 bases between. The CDR3 sequence is 16 residues long. CDR1 MNHEY and CDR2 SVGAGI come from the germline V gene. CDR3 nucleotide sequence: TGTGCCAGCAGTTACGGGCGGGGGCGGATTAACTATGGCTACACCTTC. Encoded protein: CASSYGRGRINYGYTF.